This T cell receptor beta chain was sequenced for a study of blood T cell repertoires in COVID-19. V lost 1 base to trimming and J lost 5 bases; unmatched junction nucleotides: 9. Germline loops: CDR1 MNHEY, CDR2 SMNVEV (reference sequence). CDR3 size: 17 residues. In the original workflow: Counts of nucleated cells, estimated from reference gene primer amplification, were obtained. Libraries were prepared by immunoSEQ multiplex PCR; TCRdb keeps only in-frame clonotypes and omits some of them. V, J and clone size are taken as reported in that table, and D and trimming were inferred from the DNA itself. Here the sample spans more than 300,000 clones, 89% being singletons.

The sequence was collected from a man aged 18 to 30 who had recovered from COVID-19. The chain carries TRBV27 and TRBJ2-5, with 11 bases that match TRBD2. The sequencing input was peripheral blood. The CDR3 DNA is TGTGCCAGCAGTTTATTCCTGGGAGCTAGCGGGAGGGAGACCCAGTACTTC. Translated, it gives CASSLFLGASGRETQYF.